The entry that follows covers one T cell receptor beta chain sequence. Libraries were prepared by immunoSEQ multiplex PCR; TCRdb keeps only in-frame clonotypes and omits some of them. The sample contains 250,000 or so clones, around 84% of which appear only once. Germline V CDR1 and CDR2: LNHDA, SQIVND (reference sequence). This CDR3 has 14 amino acids. Trimming removed 3 bases from V and 1 base from J, with 9 bases in between. The data were taken from a study of blood T cell repertoires in COVID-19. The TCR was taken from a woman in her 40s who had recovered from COVID-19. Sequencing was carried out using peripheral blood. This chain connects TRBV19 to TRBJ1-2, with D perhaps matching TRBD1 (5 bases). The CDR3 protein is CASSISQGNYGYTF. CDR3 DNA: TGTGCCAGTAGTATCTCTCAGGGTAACTATGGCTACACCTTC.